Only a few counts were recorded for the clone carrying this TCR beta chain. The sample is drawn from a study of PD-1 blockade in classical Hodgkin lymphoma. V shed 8 bases and J shed 4 bases, with 17 bases lying between them. CDR1 and CDR2 from the germline V gene are GTSNPN and SVGIG (reference sequence). CDR3 size: 13 residues. This table comes from immunoSEQ multiplex PCR, and its TCRdb copy is limited to in-frame clones, with some not included. This sample has some 90,000 clones, with more than 70% found just once. Indicated time point: cycle 4 day 1 (C4D1), after more than 5 weeks of nivolumab. Every patient had relapsed following autologous stem cell transplantation, and cohorts differed in brentuximab vedotin exposure.

The sequence was collected from a human donor with classical Hodgkin lymphoma. The chain uses TRBV30 and TRBJ1-2; D perhaps matches TRBD1 (5 bases). The starting material was peripheral blood mononuclear cells (PBMCs), obtained before the fourth cycle of nivolumab. CDR3 nucleotides: TGTGCCAGGGACGAAGGGTACTCCTATGGCTACACCTTC. Its protein product is CARDEGYSYGYTF.